This T cell receptor (beta chain) stems from a study of T cell responses to AZD1222 COVID-19 vaccine (dated by TCRdb to the early 2020s). As for the study more broadly: TCR sequencing covered more than 230 trial participants: 200 to 220 given two doses of AZD1222 and 26 given two doses of MenACWY control vaccine. Trial participants were enrolled by age into subgroups of 18-55, 56-69 and 70-plus years, and around 150, 29 and 61 TCR-sequenced participants, respectively, were included in these subgroups. What the work shows at the level of the full study, not this receptor alone: The 56-69-year group was small, and its depth increase did not reach significance, likely because of low power. A significant rise in spike-specific TCR breadth and depth was observed after two AZD1222 doses relative to day 0 and relative to MenACWY recipients. Most participants were white British and females outnumbered males, and the authors suggested that clonal diversity may have been underestimated. The whole spike protein was spanned by vaccine-associated CD4 TCRs, and dominant responses were seen in regions 160-218 and 743-854. Only five to seven AZD1222 recipients were SARS-CoV-2 seropositive at baseline, limiting conclusions about previously exposed vaccinees. Epitopes outside the regions mutated in the B.1.351 and B.1.1.7 variants were reportedly recognized by nearly half of the unique spike-specific TCRs. Because no samples from the day 14 peak response were available, repertoires could be characterized only after the peak T cell response.

The time point label for this specimen denotes: about 28 days (+/-7) after the second vaccine dose. AZD1222 recipients whose second dose came at about 4 weeks and those whose second dose came at about 12 weeks were combined into one group, since spike-specific TCR depth and breadth did not differ between the two schedules. Vaccinee samples came from UK trials COV001 and COV002, including a single-blind randomized controlled phase 2/3 trial of AZD1222 (ChAdOx1 nCoV-19) in healthy adults. For TCRbeta chain sequencing, PBMC samples were collected from trial participants at day 0 and at day 28 after the second dose. The CDR3 regions of human TCRbeta chains were analyzed by immunosequencing. The original pipeline was this. TCRs in the repertoires were matched against a reference library of SARS-CoV-2-specific TCRs that had been generated with the MIRA antigen-specificity platform. Breadth meant the fraction of unique TCRs that were SARS-CoV-2-associated, whereas depth meant the fraction of total T cells that were SARS-CoV-2-associated. Using the MIRA data, each spike-specific TCR was assigned both to the spike region to which the TCR was reactive and to a CD4 or CD8 class. Log10-transformed breadth and depth values were compared by one-way ANOVA with Sidak's multiple comparisons tests. TCRdb retrieved this table from immuneACCESS and kept in-frame rearrangements only. Not all clones are present; in checked studies, unresolved V genes account for under half, and no reason is known for the remainder. Clone size and V and J calls were adopted from that table, with D and trimming inferred from the DNA. The sample table records about 120,000 clones; approximately 86% of these occur just once. The ten largest clonotypes hold 15% to 20% of the sample.

V lost 5 bases and J lost 2 bases; the stretch between them is 6 bases long. The CDR3 sequence holds 12 residues, the cysteine and phenylalanine included. Only CDR3 DNA is held: 36 bases, read in frame from base 1. Per the germline V gene (reference sequence), SEHNR is the CDR1 and FQNEAQ is the CDR2. Remarks on this clone: Its antigen remains undetermined. The input lacks base qualities; no much larger clone sits a single base away.

Material: peripheral blood, obtained 28 days after the second AZD1222 dose. The sequence links TRBV7-9 to TRBJ1-2; there is no confident call for the D gene. The clonotype originates from an adult who received the AZD1222 COVID-19 vaccine. This receptor has the CDR3 CASSQVNYGYTF. The DNA is TGTGCCAGCAGCCAAGTCAACTATGGCTACACCTTC. This CDR3, with the reference TRBV7-9 and TRBJ1-2 proteins standing in past its ends, gives the full variable domain DTGVSQNPRHKITKRGQNVTFRCDPISEHNRLYWYRQTLGQGPEFLTYFQNEAQLEKSRLLSDRFSAERPKGSFSTLEIQRTEQGDSAMYLCASSQVNYGYTFGSGTRLTVV.